This TCR beta chain appears in the sequencing data of a study of control samples from healthy donors and cancer patients. Looked up from germline, CDR1 is SGHAT and CDR2 is FQDESV (reference sequence). The ends lost 0 bases at V and 3 bases at J; junction bases unmatched: 12. This CDR3 comprises 18 residues. Sequenced by immunoSEQ multiplex PCR; TCRdb stores in-frame clones only, minus some. The table has around 190,000 clones, about 90% seen once. The sample was blood. This chain uses TRBV11-1 with TRBJ2-5; the match to TRBD2 covers 8 bases. The receptor comes from a woman aged 50 to 65 in good health. Here the CDR3 reads CASSLARGAGAAKETQYF. CDR3 in DNA: TGTGCCAGCAGCTTAGCGAGGGGAGCGGGAGCGGCCAAAGAGACCCAGTACTTC. Combining the CDR3 with reference TRBV11-1 and TRBJ2-5 gives the whole variable domain EAEVAQSPRYKITEKSQAVAFWCDPISGHATLYWYRQILGQGPELLVQFQDESVVDDSQLPKDRFSAERLKGVDSTLKIQPAELGDSAMYLCASSLARGAGAAKETQYFGPGTRLLVL.